This T cell receptor (beta chain) was profiled in a study of beta chain features in type 1 diabetes. Study-wide points: The study found moderately but significantly shorter TCRB CDR3s in all four CD4+ subsets of Type 1 diabetes patients.

Every bit of the isolated RNA underwent reverse transcription, so sequencing read expressed TCRB transcripts. Deep immunoSEQ sequencing covered naive, central memory and regulatory T cell samples. Here immunoSEQ multiplex PCR was the method, and the copy in TCRdb shows in-frame clones only, minus some. The sample has 150,000 to 190,000 clones; approximately 10% are singletons. This clone was found a few times. Its antigen is undetermined. Sequenced sample: central memory CD4+ T cells from blood. This TCR derives from a man aged 25 to 40 with type 1 diabetes.

CDR3 in DNA: TGTGCCAGCAGCTTGGCTAGCGGGAGTAATGAGCAGTTCTTC. As protein: CASSLASGSNEQFF. This sequence joins TRBV5-5 and TRBJ2-1; 10 bases align to TRBD2. The CDR3 loop spans 14 amino acids. Germline CDR1 is SGHKS and CDR2 is YYEKEE (reference sequence). V shed 0 bases, J shed 7 bases, and the junction held 1 base outside the gene matches.